A single sample gave rise to the 11 T cell receptor beta chains below, sequenced in a study of CD8 T cells in Susac syndrome (dated by TCRdb to between 2018 and 2020). The method behind the library was the immunoSEQ multiplex PCR assay. RNA was extracted using the RNeasy kit, and about 0.5 to 1 ug of the RNA was reverse transcribed with random hexamers. In-frame beta chains were kept once TCRdb had trimmed the public reads at Q25 with fastp and called clones with MiXCR. Every distinct CDR3 protein forms one entry, paired with its most common genes and DNA. Counted in this sample were 70,000 to 95,000 distinct CDR3 sequences; around 94% of them appeared once. The top ten clonotypes cover approximately 0.9% of the sample. The sample comprised CD8+ T cells from PBMCs. These receptors were collected from a human donor with Susac syndrome.

The chain links TRBV13 to TRBJ2-1; 10 bases align to TRBD2. This CDR3 has 17 residues. Germline V lookup: CDR1 PRHDT, CDR2 FYEKMQ (reference sequence). Trimming removed 4 bases from V and 3 bases from J; junction bases left unmatched: 9. DNA of the CDR3: TGTGCCAGCAGCTCATTTCAGCGGGAGGGCCTCTACAATGAGCAGTTCTTC. Translated, it gives CASSSFQREGLYNEQFF.

V is TRBV9 and J is TRBJ2-1; D unresolved. V lost 6 bases and J lost 13, with 8 bases in between. Germline CDR1 is SGDLS and CDR2 is YYNGEE. The CDR3 loop spans 9 amino acids. CDR3 coding DNA: TGTGCCAGCAACGAGGACCAGTTCTTC. Its protein product is CASNEDQFF.

This clonotype was picked up one time. The gene calls are TRBV6-4 and TRBJ1-6, with a tentative D call TRBD1 (5 bases). Germline lookup yields CDR1 MRHNA and CDR2 SNTAGT. This CDR3 has 14 amino acids. Trimming shortened V by 6 bases and J by 7 bases, and 13 bases separated the two germline ends. CDR3 DNA: TGTGCCAGCAGGGGAGACAGCCCCAATTCACCCCTCCACTTT. Protein product: CASRGDSPNSPLHF.

The J gene is TRBJ2-5, the V gene TRBV7-8; perhaps TRBD2 as D (5 bases). The CDR3 sequence is 17 residues long. Germline V gives CDR1 SGHVS, CDR2 FQNEAQ. Trimming shortened V by 0 bases and J by 3 bases, and 17 bases separated the two germline ends. The CDR3 sequence: CASSLAQMGDGEETQYF. DNA for the CDR3: TGTGCCAGCAGCTTAGCCCAAATGGGCGACGGGGAAGAGACCCAGTACTTC.

The rearrangement links TRBV6-2 or TRBV6-3 to TRBJ2-7; D is ambiguous. CDR1 MNHEY and CDR2 SVGEGT come from the germline V gene. Trimming pared 3 bases from V and 0 bases from J, leaving 15 bases between. The CDR3 runs to 16 residues. For the CDR3, the DNA is TGTGCCAGCAGTTATGGGTTTAACTCATACTCCTACGAGCAGTACTTC. Amino acids: CASSYGFNSYSYEQYF.

The genes are TRBV7-9 and TRBJ1-2; a possible D gene is TRBD1 (5 bases). The CDR3 is 13 residues long. Germline V gene data show CDR1 as SEHNR and CDR2 as FQNEAQ (reference sequence). Trimming removed 4 bases from V and 3 bases from J, with 9 bases in between. The CDR3 here is CASSSGVDYGYTF. CDR3 DNA sequence: TGTGCCAGCAGCTCGGGGGTTGACTATGGCTACACCTTC.

The chain has TRBV3-1 and TRBJ2-5; D call uncertain. V was cut by 5 bases and J by 1 base, with 8 bases left in between. The length of the CDR3 is 13 residues. The germline V gene encodes CDR1 LGHDT and CDR2 YNNKEL (reference sequence). DNA of the CDR3: TGTGCCAGCAGCTTAAGTATCCAAGAGACCCAGTACTTC. This codes for CASSLSIQETQYF.

The rearrangement links TRBV4-2 to TRBJ2-7; 11 nucleotides agree with TRBD2. The germline V gene has CDR1 LGHNA and CDR2 YNFKEQ. V dropped 4 bases and J dropped 1; count of bases not matched to a gene: 3. The CDR3 length is 15 residues. The CDR3 region has the DNA TGTGCCAGCAGCCGTGGGACTAGCGGTTCCTACGAGCAGTACTTC. It specifies CASSRGTSGSYEQYF.

The CDR3 region has the DNA TGTGCCAGCAGCCAAGATTGGGCTAGCAATAGTCAAGAGACCCAGTACTTC. Its protein is CASSQDWASNSQETQYF. The J gene is TRBJ2-5, the V gene TRBV4-2, with a possible D match to TRBD2 (5 bases). Germline loops: CDR1 LGHNA, CDR2 YNFKEQ. The CDR3 loop spans 17 amino acids. The V gene lost 0 bases and the J gene lost 2 bases, with 16 bases spanning the gap.

The chain has TRBV11-2 and TRBJ2-3, with 8 bases aligning to TRBD2. The CDR3 runs 15 residues. Per germline, CDR1 SGHAT and CDR2 FQNNGV. The ends lost 6 bases at V and 0 bases at J; junction bases unmatched: 5. CDR3 coding DNA: TGTGCCAGCAGGAACGGGAGGGCAAGCACAGATACGCAGTATTTT. Translating gives CASRNGRASTDTQYF.

This chain uses TRBV11-1 with TRBJ1-1; D unresolved. Germline loops: CDR1 SGHAT, CDR2 FQDESV (reference sequence). This CDR3 region has 13 residues. V was trimmed by 5 bases and J by 2 bases, leaving 9 bases between them. DNA of the CDR3: TGTGCCAGCAGCCTGGGAATTAACACTGAAGCTTTCTTT. Protein sequence: CASSLGINTEAFF.